Listed below are T cell receptor beta chains from one sample, sequenced in a study of blood T cell repertoires in COVID-19. Only in-frame clones appear in the TCRdb table, and some are missing; sequencing was by immunoSEQ multiplex PCR. In the table there are over 200,000 clones, 75% to 90% of which are singletons. Sample: PBMCs or T cells enriched from blood (not recorded which). Receptor source: a woman aged 30 to 39 who had been exposed to COVID-19. Each CDR3 is given with its conserved first and last residue. The D gene is left open where the match is weak. Size tells how often a clone was seen (once, few, many) or the class of an expanded clone, and some rows leave it out.

>-|-|TRBJ2-7|TRBV29-1
CSVAVQGGEQYF
TGCAGCGTTGCGGTGCAGGGTGGGGAGCAGTACTTC
>-|-|TRBJ1-4|TRBV14
CASSVYSGEKLFF
TGTGCCAGCAGCGTGTACAGTGGTGAAAAACTGTTTTTT
>-|TRBD1|TRBJ1-4|TRBV5-1
CASSLSGQGEKLFF
TGCGCCAGCAGCTTGTCGGGACAGGGGGAAAAACTGTTTTTT
>-|TRBD2|TRBJ2-1|TRBV25-1
CASSEYASGRAWEQFF
TGTGCCAGCAGTGAATACGCTAGCGGGAGGGCCTGGGAGCAGTTCTTC
>-|TRBD1|TRBJ1-6|TRBV27
CASSPTGGGSSYNSPLHF
TGTGCCAGCAGCCCGACAGGGGGGGGAAGCTCCTATAATTCACCCCTCCACTTT
>-|-|TRBJ1-2|TRBV6-5
CASNRGFGSYTF
TGTGCCAGCAATAGGGGCTTTGGAAGCTACACCTTC
>-|-|TRBJ2-3|TRBV19
CASSTATRSTDTQYF
TGTGCCAGTAGTACCGCGACTAGGAGCACAGATACGCAGTATTTT
>-|-|TRBJ2-2|TRBV10-3
CAINYGGTGELFF
TGTGCCATCAATTACGGGGGCACCGGGGAGCTGTTTTTT
>few|TRBD2|TRBJ2-1|TRBV6-1
CASSAQGLAGAGNEQFF
TGTGCCAGCAGTGCCCAGGGACTAGCGGGAGCAGGTAATGAGCAGTTCTTC
>-|-|TRBJ1-2|TRBV12-2
CASRFPLEDYTF
TGTGCAAGTCGCTTCCCCTTAGAGGACTACACCTTC
>-|-|TRBJ2-7|TRBV2
CASREGGSQYF
TGTGCCAGCAGAGAGGGAGGCAGTCAGTACTTC
>-|-|TRBJ2-7|TRBV15
CATSRQTVYEQYF
TGTGCCACCAGCAGACAAACAGTCTACGAGCAGTACTTC
>-|TRBD2|TRBJ2-5|TRBV3-1/TRBV3-2
CASSQGLAGDQETQYF
TGTGCCAGCAGCCAAGGACTAGCGGGGGACCAAGAGACCCAGTACTTC
>-|TRBD1|TRBJ1-5|TRBV7-8
CASSLRDRGINQPQHF
TGTGCCAGCAGCTTGAGGGACAGGGGGATAAATCAGCCCCAGCATTTT
>-|TRBD1|TRBJ1-2|TRBV5-4
CASSLDRANYGYTF
TGTGCCAGCAGCCTGGACAGGGCTAACTATGGCTACACCTTC
>-|-|TRBJ1-2|TRBV9
CASSPGVGTGYTF
TGTGCCAGCAGCCCGGGGGTGGGGACGGGCTACACCTTC
>-|TRBD2|TRBJ2-3|TRBV7-3
CASSLNHGGETDTQYF
TGTGCCAGCAGCTTAAACCACGGGGGGGAGACAGATACGCAGTATTTT
>-|-|TRBJ1-4|TRBV21-1
CASSKGGDSLNEKLFF
TGTGCCAGCAGCAAAGGGGGGGACAGCCTTAATGAAAAACTGTTTTTT
>-|-|TRBJ1-3|TRBV7-2
CASSLVRGWNSGNTIYF
TGTGCCAGCAGCTTAGTTAGAGGTTGGAACTCTGGAAACACCATATATTTT
>-|TRBD1|TRBJ1-3|TRBV28
CASSPTGVGGNTIYF
TGTGCCAGCAGCCCGACAGGGGTCGGAGGAAACACCATATATTTT
>-|-|TRBJ2-3|TRBV10-3
CAIRSTLRSTDTQYF
TGTGCCATCAGAAGCACTCTACGTAGCACAGATACGCAGTATTTT
>-|-|TRBJ2-1|TRBV3-1/TRBV3-2
CASSQLVGAHYNEQFF
TGTGCCAGCAGCCAATTGGTGGGAGCTCATTATAATGAGCAGTTCTTC
>-|-|TRBJ2-3|TRBV25-1
CASSEFWAVVGTDTQYF
TGTGCCAGCAGTGAATTCTGGGCTGTTGTGGGCACAGATACGCAGTATTTT
>few|-|TRBJ1-1|TRBV30
CAWSVVRGAEAFF
TGTGCCTGGAGTGTAGTTCGGGGGGCTGAAGCTTTCTTT
>-|-|TRBJ1-2|TRBV2
CASSDRLPGGYTF
TGTGCCAGCAGCGACAGGTTGCCGGGTGGCTACACCTTC
>-|-|TRBJ1-3|TRBV9
CASSVDTGISSSGNTIYF
TGTGCCAGCAGCGTAGATACAGGGATTTCCAGCTCTGGAAACACCATATATTTT
>-|-|TRBJ2-5|TRBV5-1
CASSFRDSQETQYF
TGCGCCAGCAGCTTCCGAGACAGCCAAGAGACCCAGTACTTC
>-|-|TRBJ1-2|TRBV10-3
CAIRESRYGYTF
TGTGCCATCAGAGAATCTAGGTATGGCTACACCTTC
>once|TRBD2|TRBJ2-1|TRBV19
CASSMGLGNEQFF
TGTGCCAGTAGTATGGGACTAGGAAATGAGCAGTTCTTC
>-|TRBD2|TRBJ2-2|TRBV25-1
CASSELAGATGELFF
TGTGCCAGCAGTGAACTAGCGGGAGCGACCGGGGAGCTGTTTTTT
>-|-|TRBJ1-1|TRBV2
CASSEAGGANTEAFF
TGTGCCAGCAGTGAAGCCGGGGGGGCGAACACTGAAGCTTTCTTT
>-|-|TRBJ2-1|TRBV5-4
CASSLLLRKRRYNEQFF
TGTGCCAGCAGCTTGCTTTTGAGGAAGCGGCGCTACAATGAGCAGTTCTTC
>-|-|TRBJ2-7|TRBV4-1
CASSQDSPMSSPYEQYF
TGCGCCAGCAGCCAAGATTCCCCGATGAGTTCTCCCTACGAGCAGTACTTC
>-|-|TRBJ1-2|TRBV27
CASSFRGYYGYTF
TGTGCCAGCAGTTTCCGGGGATACTATGGCTACACCTTC
>-|-|TRBJ2-1|TRBV12-3/TRBV12-4
CASSLGSDEQFF
TGTGCCAGCAGTTTAGGTAGTGATGAGCAGTTCTTC
>-|TRBD1|TRBJ1-2|TRBV7-9
CASSPLGGTGFNYGYTF
TGTGCCAGCAGCCCATTAGGAGGGACAGGGTTTAACTATGGCTACACCTTC
>-|-|TRBJ1-2|TRBV11-3
CASSLGQSYGYTF
TGTGCCAGCAGCTTAGGACAGAGCTATGGCTACACCTTC
>-|-|TRBJ2-1|TRBV7-3
CASSRTLAHEQFF
TGTGCCAGCAGCCGGACTCTAGCGCATGAGCAGTTCTTC
>once|-|TRBJ1-3|TRBV6-1
CASSEALHSGNTIYF
TGTGCCAGCAGTGAAGCACTACACTCTGGAAACACCATATATTTT
>-|TRBD2|TRBJ2-1|TRBV6-2/TRBV6-3
CASSSLLAGEREQFF
TGTGCCAGCAGTTCCTTACTAGCGGGAGAAAGGGAGCAGTTCTTC
>-|TRBD2|TRBJ2-1|TRBV5-6
CASSLGGSSYNEQFF
TGTGCCAGCAGCTTGGGCGGGAGCTCCTACAATGAGCAGTTCTTC
>few|-|TRBJ2-2|TRBV5-1
CASSLAGGLSTGELFF
TGCGCCAGCAGCCTGGCTGGGGGACTGTCCACCGGGGAGCTGTTTTTT
>once|-|TRBJ1-3|TRBV6-5
CASSSSTVRTIYF
TGTGCCAGCAGTTCCTCGACAGTACGCACCATATATTTT
>-|TRBD1|TRBJ1-4|TRBV7-9
CASSLMGQGAFFEKLFF
TGTGCCAGCAGCTTAATGGGACAGGGGGCATTTTTTGAAAAACTGTTTTTT
>-|TRBD1|TRBJ2-7|TRBV6-5
CASSYFGQDYEQYF
TGTGCCAGCAGTTACTTCGGACAGGACTACGAGCAGTACTTC
>-|-|TRBJ2-2|TRBV19
CASSIQGTGELFF
TGTGCCAGTAGTATTCAGGGGACCGGGGAGCTGTTTTTT
>-|-|TRBJ2-1|TRBV4-1
CASSPSAYNEQFF
TGCGCCAGCAGCCCTTCCGCCTACAATGAGCAGTTCTTC
>-|TRBD1|TRBJ1-6|TRBV6-5
CASRSGQNNSPLHF
TGTGCCAGCAGGTCGGGACAGAATAATTCACCCCTCCACTTT
>once|-|TRBJ1-1|TRBV6-6
CASSYSMGGGLAEAFF
TGTGCCAGCAGTTACTCGATGGGGGGGGGCTTAGCTGAAGCTTTCTTT
>-|-|TRBJ1-2|TRBV28
CATLHGGSNYGYTF
TGTGCCACTCTCCATGGGGGGAGTAACTATGGCTACACCTTC
>-|TRBD2|TRBJ2-1|TRBV20-1
CSVLAGYEQFF
TGCAGTGTTTTAGCGGGATATGAGCAGTTCTTC
>-|-|TRBJ1-2|TRBV21-1
CAGQGDGYGYTF
TGTGCCGGACAGGGGGATGGCTATGGCTACACCTTC
>-|TRBD2|TRBJ2-7|TRBV19
CASSTGLAGNHEQYF
TGTGCCAGTAGTACCGGACTAGCGGGAAACCACGAGCAGTACTTC
>-|TRBD1|TRBJ1-6|TRBV5-4
CASSSRDRSSPLHF
TGTGCCAGCAGCTCCCGGGACAGGAGTTCACCCCTCCACTTT
>many|-|TRBJ2-2|TRBV30
CAWGDTTNTGELFF
TGTGCCTGGGGGGACACAACGAACACCGGGGAGCTGTTTTTT